This TCR beta chain was sequenced for a study of blood T cells in healthy people across ages. This clonotype was counted only a few times. A J-beta primer mix and a sample-barcoded 5' primer were used in a second PCR of roughly 6 to 11 cycles. TCRdb called the 5' RACE reads again in MiXCR, with one record for every CDR3 protein. The table lists roughly 2 million distinct CDR3 sequences, 49% of them singletons. Sequenced material: blood. This clonotype was obtained from a middle-aged woman in good health.

The CDR3 DNA follows: TGTGCCAGCAGCAGGACAGGTCTTGAAATTGGGAAACTGTTTTTT. Protein product: CASSRTGLEIGKLFF. This chain uses TRBV6-5 with TRBJ1-4, with 7 bases aligning to TRBD1. The CDR3 length is 15 residues. J was trimmed by 11 bases and V by 6 bases; bases with no gene match: 15. CDR1 and CDR2 from the germline V gene are MNHEY and SVGAGI.